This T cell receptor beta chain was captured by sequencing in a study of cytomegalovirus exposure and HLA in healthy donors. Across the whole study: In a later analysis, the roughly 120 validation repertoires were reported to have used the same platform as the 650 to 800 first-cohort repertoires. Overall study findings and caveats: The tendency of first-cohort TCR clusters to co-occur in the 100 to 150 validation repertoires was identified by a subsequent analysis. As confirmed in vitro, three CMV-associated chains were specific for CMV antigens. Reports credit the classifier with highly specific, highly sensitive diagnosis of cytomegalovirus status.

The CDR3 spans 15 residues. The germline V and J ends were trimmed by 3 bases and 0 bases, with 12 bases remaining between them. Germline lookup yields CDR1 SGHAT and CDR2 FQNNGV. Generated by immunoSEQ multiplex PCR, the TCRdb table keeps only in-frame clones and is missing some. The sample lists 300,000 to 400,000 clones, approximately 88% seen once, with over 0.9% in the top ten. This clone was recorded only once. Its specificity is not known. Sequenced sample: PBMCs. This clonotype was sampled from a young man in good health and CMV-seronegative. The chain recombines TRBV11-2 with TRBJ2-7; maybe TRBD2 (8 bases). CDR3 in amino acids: CASSFGGDSSYEQYF. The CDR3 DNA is TGTGCCAGCAGCTTCGGGGGGGACAGCTCCTACGAGCAGTACTTC.